This note documents a single T cell receptor beta chain sequence. Its target is unknown. Stated time point: blood at routine non-recurrence follow-up after resection. Sequencing was performed on whole RNA extracted from tumor and nontumor lung tissue, or from frozen PBMC, and the material was left unsorted. A distinct unique molecular identifier was carried by each TCR cDNA molecule. TCRdb re-called the 5' RACE reads through MiXCR, storing one row per CDR3 protein. The table includes about 52,000 distinct CDR3 sequences, around 7.7% detected once. The data derive from a study of spatial heterogeneity in lung cancer. Whole-study context: Researchers sequenced follow-up PBMC samples if they had them, and these came a median of roughly 24 months after resection. Study-wide results and limits: Blood contained ubiquitous expanded tumor TCRs more at resection than at follow-up.

This CDR3 contains 16 residues. Trimming at V came to 2 bases and at J to 1 base, leaving 7 bases not matched to a gene. Germline V lookup: CDR1 MNHNY, CDR2 SVGAGI (reference sequence). This clonotype was sampled from a female donor with early-stage non-small cell lung cancer. Sequences were derived from PBMCs, sampled at follow-up. This sequence joins TRBV6-6 and TRBJ2-7; 8 nucleotides match TRBD2. DNA for the CDR3: TGTGCCAGCAGTTACCCCCGGGGGGGCGGGTCCTACGAGCAGTACTTC. This gives the protein CASSYPRGGGSYEQYF.